The T cell receptor beta chain under discussion was sequenced for a study of shared clonotypes between healthy human individuals. Whole-study results and caveats: In having few donors, the study represented limited genetic and exposure-history diversity.

This clone was counted a single time. Its antigen is still unknown. This CDR3 spans 17 amino acids. The germline gives CDR1 MDHEN, CDR2 SYDVKM. The ends lost 4 bases at V and 3 bases at J; junction bases unmatched: 14. Naive CD8 cells, CD45RO-negative and positively selected for CCR7, excluded terminally differentiated effector memory CD45RA+ cells. Each sorted subset replicate got 200 ng genomic DNA, 25,000 to 35,000 genomes. Produced via immunoSEQ multiplex PCR; TCRdb's table is partial and in-frame only. The sample carries about 600,000 clones, nearly 97% recorded once. The source material was naive CD8+ T cells sorted from blood. The TCR comes from a woman under 40 in good health. This chain connects TRBV28 to TRBJ1-2; 7 bases map to TRBD1. CDR3 nucleotides: TGTGCCAGCAGTTCCACCCTCCTCAGGGGGGGAGACTATGGCTACACCTTC. It specifies CASSSTLLRGGDYGYTF.